This T cell receptor beta chain is from a study of early T cells in non-severe SARS-CoV-2 infection (dated by TCRdb to about 2021). For context, the study as a whole: Because TCR sequencing was done on bulk RNA from unsorted whole blood, the alpha and beta chains could not be paired. The full study reports these points: VDJdb matching was skewed toward anti-spike CD8 responses and likely underestimated virus-specific expansions, missing private and CD4 specificities.

The CDR3 covers 14 residues, taking in both the cysteine and the phenylalanine. Just the 42-base CDR3 DNA is kept, in frame starting at base 1. In the germline V gene, CDR1 corresponds to SGHRS and CDR2 to YFSETQ. The junction carries 5 bases between V and J, which are trimmed by 0 bases and 1 base respectively. The study was a case-control design nested within a healthcare worker cohort in London, UK, with weekly nasopharyngeal swab PCR tests and blood sampling. Between 23 and 31 March 2020, the week of the UK lockdown, healthcare workers were enrolled and then followed up weekly for as long as 16 weeks. Library prep was done by 5' RACE. TCRdb lists the instrument as NextSeq 500. Unique molecular identifiers were attached to individual cDNA molecules in the TCR library protocol so that sequencing error and PCR bias could be corrected. Sequencing covered both TCR alpha and beta chains, and within each sample the abundances of alpha and beta sequences were tightly co-correlated. Processing in the source paper ran as follows. Decombinator V4 was used to annotate TCR sequences for V gene, J gene and CDR3. Expanded TCRs were defined as changing significantly between any two time points under a Poisson model with p below 0.0001. TCR abundances were normalised to the total number of TCRs sequenced per sample and were expressed as counts per million. TRAV1-2 paired with TRAJ12, TRAJ20 or TRAJ33 defined MAIT TCRs, while TRAV10 paired with TRAJ18 defined iNKT TCRs. A search of VDJdb, accessed on 1 November 2021, was run for TCRs annotated to CMV, EBV and SARS-CoV-2, with TCRs annotated for multiple antigens excluded. The raw public data were reprocessed by TCRdb itself: fastp quality trimming at Q25, MiXCR clonotype calling, in-frame beta chains only. CDR3 protein duplicates are merged, each entry listing the most common genes and DNA. The V and J calls and clone size are TCRdb's, not the authors'. Present in this sample are 85,000 to 90,000 distinct CDR3 sequences, roughly 14% of which were seen just once. The ten largest account for approximately 0.5% of the sample.

Remarks on this clonotype: Its antigen is not yet known. One base away there is no much larger clone; base qualities are not given.

This chain is built from TRBV5-1 and TRBJ1-3; confidence is insufficient to name the D gene. The clonotype was recovered from an adult who was a healthcare worker with PCR-confirmed SARS-CoV-2 infection or an uninfected control (not recorded which). The sequenced material came from whole blood. The nucleotide sequence reads as follows: TGCGCCAGCAGCTTGGGGGAATCTGGAAACACCATATATTTT. Protein translation: CASSLGESGNTIYF.